The clone carrying this T cell receptor (beta chain) was counted between two and nine times. Its antigen is not known. These data belong to a study of beta chain features in type 1 diabetes. Reverse transcribing all isolated RNA meant expressed TCRB transcripts were sequenced. TCRdb's copy holds only in-frame clones and misses some; the assay was immunoSEQ multiplex PCR. The data hold 150,000 to 200,000 clones, with roughly 10% observed a single time. Trimming pared 1 base from V and 2 bases from J, leaving 6 bases between. Germline CDR1 is SGHRS and CDR2 is YFSETQ. This CDR3 has 13 amino acids. Study-wide results and limits: Among patients, naive, central memory and Treg TCRB repertoires appeared more similar than among healthy donors. VDJ junctions from patients with type 1 diabetes contained fewer insertions and more deletions. Across all four CD4+ subsets, people with type 1 diabetes showed modestly shorter TCRB CDR3s.

Every participating donor gave one draw, a heparinised blood sample averaging about 110 mL. Specimen: central memory CD4+ T cells from blood. The chain is built from TRBV5-1 and TRBJ2-5; D is unresolved. The TCR originated in a woman aged 25 to 39 with type 1 diabetes. CDR3 in amino acids: CASSLPTQETQYF. The CDR3 bases are TGCGCCAGCAGCTTGCCAACTCAAGAGACCCAGTACTTC.